The following is a T cell receptor (beta chain) sequence with its context. The antigen is undetermined. None of the donors, who were healthy HIV-negative adults, had recently had acute infections or vaccinations. A CD45RA-negative memory subset and a CD45RA+ naive subset were separated from the CD4+ cells. CDR3 length equals 13 residues. Between the trimmed V and J ends, which lost 6 bases and 6 bases, there was a span of 11 bases. Per the germline V gene, CDR1 is KGHSH and CDR2 is LQKENI. These data originate in a study of shared clonotypes between healthy human individuals. Points from the study as a whole: The generation probabilities recorded for non-shared clonotypes fell below those of clonotypes shared by all four donors. Enrolling few donors narrowed the genetic and exposure-history diversity that was represented.

Sequencing was performed with immunoSEQ multiplex PCR; in TCRdb, only in-frame clones are kept and a portion is missing. The top ten hold about 0.13% of the sample, which has millions of clones, 95% seen once. Sequenced material: naive CD4+ T cells sorted from blood. The subset is: CD45RA+ positively selected. The source is a man younger than 30 in good health. This rearrangement joins TRBV18 to TRBJ2-2, with D maybe TRBD2 (6 bases). For the CDR3, the DNA is TGTGCCAGCTCCTCACGGGAGTCCGGGGAGCTGTTTTTT. It codes for CASSSRESGELFF.